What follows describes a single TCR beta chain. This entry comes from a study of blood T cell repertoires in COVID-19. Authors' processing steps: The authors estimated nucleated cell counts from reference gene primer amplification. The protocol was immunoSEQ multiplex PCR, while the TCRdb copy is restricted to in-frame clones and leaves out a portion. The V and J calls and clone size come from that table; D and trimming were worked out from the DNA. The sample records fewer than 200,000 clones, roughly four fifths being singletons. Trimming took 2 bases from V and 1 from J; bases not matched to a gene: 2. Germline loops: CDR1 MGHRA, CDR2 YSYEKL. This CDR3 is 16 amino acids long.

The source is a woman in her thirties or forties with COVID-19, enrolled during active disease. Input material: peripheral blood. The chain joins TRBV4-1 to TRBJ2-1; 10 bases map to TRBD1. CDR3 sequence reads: CASSQTGQGSYNEQFF. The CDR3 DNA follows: TGCGCCAGCAGCCAAACGGGACAGGGGTCCTACAATGAGCAGTTCTTC.